A single sample is the source of the 20 T cell receptor beta chains below, sequenced in a study of blood T cell repertoires in COVID-19. Profiled with immunoSEQ multiplex PCR; TCRdb holds only in-frame clones, not every one. This sample has 250,000 or so clones, with 70% to 90% found just once. Sequenced: peripheral blood. The source is a man older than 75 with acute or convalescent COVID-19.

The chain recombines TRBV19 with TRBJ1-5; 9 bases fit TRBD1. Germline V CDR1 and CDR2: LNHDA, SQIVND (reference sequence). The CDR3 spans 16 residues. With 5 bases clipped from V and 0 bases from J, the junction kept 5 bases outside the gene matches. The CDR3 DNA reads as TGTGCCAGTAGTGGAGGGACAGGGACTAGCAATCAGCCCCAGCATTTT. Translated, it gives CASSGGTGTSNQPQHF.

The V gene is TRBV5-1, the J gene TRBJ2-5, with D tentatively TRBD2 (6 bases). Germline V lookup: CDR1 SGHRS, CDR2 YFSETQ. CDR3 length equals 13 residues. With 0 bases removed from V and 6 bases from J, the gap between germline ends came to 9 bases. CDR3 residues: CASSLERVQTQYF. The CDR3, as DNA: TGCGCCAGCAGCTTGGAGCGGGTACAGACCCAGTACTTC.

The V gene is TRBV7-2, the J gene TRBJ1-4; 7 bases agree with TRBD1. V shed 4 bases and J 5 bases; nucleotides not matched to a gene: 7. CDR1 is SGHTA and CDR2 is FQGNSA in the germline V gene. This CDR3 is built from 15 residues. Here the CDR3 reads CASSSVGTVNEKLFF. For the CDR3, the DNA is TGTGCCAGCAGCTCCGTAGGGACAGTGAATGAAAAACTGTTTTTT.

The chain employs TRBV4-1 and TRBJ2-7; possibly TRBD2 for D (6 bases). The CDR3 has 15 amino acids. The germline V gene has CDR1 MGHRA and CDR2 YSYEKL. The V end lost 0 bases, the J end lost 5 bases, and 14 bases lay between the germline ends. The CDR3 sequence is CASSQDGGEWNEQYF. CDR3 nucleotide sequence: TGCGCCAGCAGCCAAGACGGGGGAGAGTGGAACGAGCAGTACTTC.

The rearrangement joins TRBV5-1 to TRBJ2-7, with 8 positions matching TRBD1. This CDR3 contains 12 residues. The germline V gene has CDR1 SGHRS and CDR2 YFSETQ. With 2 bases clipped from V and 9 bases from J, the junction kept 4 bases outside the gene matches. CDR3 protein: CASSLGQGGQYF. In DNA form, the CDR3 reads TGCGCCAGCAGCTTAGGACAGGGCGGGCAGTACTTC. Full variable domain (outside the CDR3, taken from reference TRBV5-1 and TRBJ2-7): KAGVTQTPRYLIKTRGQQVTLSCSPISGHRSVSWYQQTPGQGLQFLFEYFSETQRNKGNFPGRFSGRQFSNSRSEMNVSTLELGDSALYLCASSLGQGGQYFGPGTRLTVT.

The chain combines TRBV20-1 with TRBJ1-2; 7 nucleotides align to TRBD1. Germline-derived CDR1 and CDR2 are DFQATT and SNEGSKA (reference sequence). CDR3 size: 12 residues. The J segment lost 8 bases and the V segment lost 3 bases, leaving 6 bases of the junction unmatched. For the CDR3, the DNA is TGCAGTGCTAGTTCAGGGGGATCAGGCTACACCTTC. It encodes CSASSGGSGYTF.

This chain links TRBV6-5 with TRBJ2-5; 10 bases map to TRBD1. CDR1 is MNHEY, CDR2 SVGAGI, per germline. The ends lost 6 bases at V and 5 bases at J; junction bases unmatched: 9. There are 15 residues in the CDR3. DNA for the CDR3: TGTGCCAGCAGCCATGACAGGGGGCTGGGGGAGACCCAGTACTTC. Protein product: CASSHDRGLGETQYF.

This chain uses TRBV7-9 with TRBJ1-6, with 7 bases matching TRBD1. The length of the CDR3 is 17 residues. Germline assignment: CDR1 SEHNR and CDR2 FQNEAQ (reference sequence). Germline trimming cut 5 bases from V and 7 bases from J; bases unmatched to any gene: 14. CDR3 in amino acids: CASSGARGMMPNSPLHF. The CDR3 coding sequence is TGTGCCAGCAGCGGAGCCAGGGGGATGATGCCCAATTCACCCCTCCACTTT.

This clone was found once. J is TRBJ2-2 and V is TRBV28, with 8 bases matching TRBD2. V shed 8 bases and J 6 bases; nucleotides not matched to a gene: 8. The CDR3 sequence is 14 residues long. The germline V gene encodes CDR1 MDHEN and CDR2 SYDVKM. The CDR3 nucleotides are TGTGCCAGCTCGGGGGGGGCAGTTGCCGGGGAGCTGTTTTTT. Its translation: CASSGGAVAGELFF.

This chain connects TRBV27 to TRBJ2-6; D might be TRBD1 (6 bases). The CDR3 runs to 18 residues. V dropped 3 bases and J dropped 1 base, with 16 bases sitting between them. Per the germline V gene, CDR1 is MNHEY and CDR2 is SMNVEV (reference sequence). The CDR3 is CASSFQGTVFSGANVLTF. CDR3 bases: TGTGCCAGCAGTTTTCAGGGGACGGTTTTTTCTGGGGCCAACGTCCTGACTTTC.

The chain joins TRBV19 to TRBJ2-2; 7 bases are a match to TRBD1. Germline trimming cut 2 bases from V and 2 bases from J; bases unmatched to any gene: 11. CDR3 length: 18 residues. CDR1 and CDR2 from the germline V gene are LNHDA and SQIVND (reference sequence). The CDR3 region has the DNA TGTGCCAGTAGTATACAAGTAATAAAGGGGGCTAACACCGGGGAGCTGTTTTTT. It encodes CASSIQVIKGANTGELFF. The full variable domain, in which reference TRBV19 and TRBJ2-2 provide the parts outside the CDR3, is DGGITQSPKYLFRKEGQNVTLSCEQNLNHDAMYWYRQDPGQGLRLIYYSQIVNDFQKGDIAEGYSVSREKKESFPLTVTSAQKNPTAFYLCASSIQVIKGANTGELFFGEGSRLTVL.

Here the CDR3 reads CASSSPGQGRREQYF. In DNA form, the CDR3 reads TGTGCCAGCAGTTCTCCGGGACAGGGTCGGAGGGAGCAGTACTTC. The chain joins TRBV28 to TRBJ2-7, with TRBD1 matching 9 bases. The germline V gene encodes CDR1 MDHEN and CDR2 SYDVKM. V shed 4 bases and J 7 bases; nucleotides not matched to a gene: 11. The CDR3 loop spans 15 amino acids.

The chain recombines TRBV7-9 with TRBJ1-1; D ambiguous. CDR3 length equals 15 residues. Germline-derived CDR1 and CDR2 are SEHNR and FQNEAQ (reference sequence). Trimming stripped 6 bases from V and 4 bases from J, with 18 bases between. The CDR3 region is CASSPTLEGVTEAFF. CDR3 coding DNA: TGTGCCAGCAGTCCCACCCTTGAAGGAGTCACTGAAGCTTTCTTT. Drawing the rest from reference TRBV7-9 and TRBJ1-1, the complete variable domain is DTGVSQNPRHKITKRGQNVTFRCDPISEHNRLYWYRQTLGQGPEFLTYFQNEAQLEKSRLLSDRFSAERPKGSFSTLEIQRTEQGDSAMYLCASSPTLEGVTEAFFGQGTRLTVV.

A single count supports this clone. The chain joins TRBV11-2 to TRBJ1-2; unclear D gene. Per the germline V gene, CDR1 is SGHAT and CDR2 is FQNNGV. V lost 0 bases, J lost 8 bases, and 4 bases lay in between. The CDR3 length is 11 residues. The CDR3 DNA sequence: TGTGCCAGCAGCTTAGATAGAGGCTACACCTTC. It codes for CASSLDRGYTF.

This chain connects TRBV28 to TRBJ1-5, with D uncertain. CDR3 length: 15 amino acids. V was cut by 3 bases and J by 2 bases, with 11 bases left in between. Germline V gene lookup returns CDR1 MDHEN and CDR2 SYDVKM. The CDR3 DNA reads TGTGCCAGCAGTTTGAGGGCCACGGGCAATCAGCCCCAGCATTTT. Translating it yields CASSLRATGNQPQHF. Full variable domain (missing parts from reference TRBV28 and TRBJ1-5): DVKVTQSSRYLVKRTGEKVFLECVQDMDHENMFWYRQDPGLGLRLIYFSYDVKMKEKGDIPEGYSVSREKKERFSLILESASTNQTSMYLCASSLRATGNQPQHFGDGTRLSIL.

To note about this clone: The same CDR3 is also encoded by other DNA sequences in this sample. The chain combines TRBV18 with TRBJ1-5, with a tentative D call TRBD1 (5 bases). V dropped 3 bases and J dropped 3 bases, with 12 bases sitting between them. Germline values: CDR1 KGHSH, CDR2 LQKENI. The CDR3 contains 15 residues. In DNA, the CDR3 is TGTGCCAGCTCACCCGCGGGGGGATCCAATCAGCCCCAGCATTTT. Its protein is CASSPAGGSNQPQHF. Supplemented by reference TRBV18 and TRBJ1-5, the full variable domain reads NAGVMQNPRHLVRRRGQEARLRCSPMKGHSHVYWYRQLPEEGLKFMVYLQKENIIDESGMPKERFSAEFPKEGPSILRIQQVVRGDSAAYFCASSPAGGSNQPQHFGDGTRLSIL.

This clone occurred once. CDR3 region: CASGRGSNQPQHF. In DNA, the CDR3 is TGTGCCAGCGGAAGGGGGTCCAATCAGCCCCAGCATTTT. The chain couples TRBV12-3 or TRBV12-4 to TRBJ1-5, with D perhaps matching TRBD1 (6 bases). The CDR3 is 13 amino acids. V was shortened by 8 bases and J by 3 bases, with 11 bases between the two germline ends.

The gene calls are TRBV19 and TRBJ1-5; 8 bases map to TRBD1. V was pared by 4 bases and J by 1 base, with 15 bases of the junction left unmatched. CDR1 LNHDA and CDR2 SQIVND come from the germline V gene (reference sequence). This CDR3 contains 19 residues. Here the CDR3 reads CASSTRTGTLSRSNQPQHF. The CDR3 DNA reads TGTGCCAGTAGTACCAGGACAGGGACGCTATCTCGGAGCAATCAGCCCCAGCATTTT. Based on the CDR3 plus reference TRBV19 and TRBJ1-5, the full variable domain is DGGITQSPKYLFRKEGQNVTLSCEQNLNHDAMYWYRQDPGQGLRLIYYSQIVNDFQKGDIAEGYSVSREKKESFPLTVTSAQKNPTAFYLCASSTRTGTLSRSNQPQHFGDGTRLSIL.

The chain uses TRBV4-2 and TRBJ1-5; D may be TRBD1 (5 bases). This CDR3 spans 14 amino acids. The germline CDR1 and CDR2 sequences are LGHNA and YNFKEQ. Trimming removed 1 base at V and 3 bases at J, with 7 bases between. The CDR3 DNA sequence: TGTGCCAGCAGCCAAGTCAGGGACAATCAGCCCCAGCATTTT. It codes for CASSQVRDNQPQHF.

The V gene is TRBV7-8, the J gene TRBJ1-2; TRBD1 matches 9 bases. Germline V gives CDR1 SGHVS, CDR2 FQNEAQ. After removal of 5 bases from V and 4 bases from J, the junction contained 5 bases not matched to a gene. The CDR3 has 14 amino acids. The CDR3 nucleotides read TGTGCCAGCAGCCCGCCGGACAGGGGCTATGGCTACACCTTC. Its protein product is CASSPPDRGYGYTF.